A selection of T cell receptor beta chains follows, all from one sample in a study of blood T cell repertoires in COVID-19. Assay used: immunoSEQ multiplex PCR; TCRdb lists only in-frame clones, some missing. Of approximately 500,000 clones listed, 85% to 90% are singletons. Source material: peripheral blood. The source of these receptors is a woman aged 45-59 years with COVID-19, enrolled during active disease. CDR3s include the opening cysteine and the closing phenylalanine or tryptophan. D genes are given only for firm matches. Some rows mark clone size as missing; the rest say once, few, many or name a class of expanded clone.

d_call	v_call	j_call	clone_size	cdr3_nt	cdr3_aa
NA	TRBV30	TRBJ2-7	NA	TGTGCCTGGAGTGTACGGGGCGAGCAGTACTTC	CAWSVRGEQYF
NA	TRBV30	TRBJ1-2	NA	TGTGCCTGGATCAGGGGATATGGCTACACCTTC	CAWIRGYGYTF
TRBD1	TRBV6-5	TRBJ1-4	NA	TGTGCCAGCAGTACTACAGGGGTCCCGAATGAAAAACTGTTTTTT	CASSTTGVPNEKLFF
TRBD1	TRBV6-5	TRBJ2-7	once	TGTGCCAGCATCAGTTCCCACAGGGGTAGCATGAGTAACTTC	CASISSHRGSMSNF
TRBD1	TRBV18	TRBJ2-5	NA	TGTGCCAGCTCACCCGGACAGGGGGCTGGAGAGACCCAGTACTTC	CASSPGQGAGETQYF
TRBD2	TRBV5-4	TRBJ2-3	NA	TGTGCCAGCAGCTGGCGGGGGGAAGATACGCAGTATTTT	CASSWRGEDTQYF
NA	TRBV12-3/TRBV12-4	TRBJ1-5	NA	TGTGCCAGCAGTTTGGGCACGTCCGGGCCCCAGCATTTT	CASSLGTSGPQHF
NA	TRBV3-1/TRBV3-2	TRBJ1-1	NA	TGTGCCAGCAGCCAACTAGGTGGCACTGAAGCTTTCTTT	CASSQLGGTEAFF
NA	TRBV20-1	TRBJ2-1	NA	TGCAGTGCTAGCCTAGGCAATGAGCAGTTCTTC	CSASLGNEQFF
NA	TRBV19	TRBJ1-5	NA	TGTGCCAGTACCACGGTTAGTAGCAATCAGCCCCAGCATTTT	CASTTVSSNQPQHF
TRBD1	TRBV5-1	TRBJ2-7	NA	TGCGCCAGCAGCCGGGACAGTGCCTACGAGCAGTACTTC	CASSRDSAYEQYF
NA	TRBV5-1	TRBJ2-2	NA	TGCGCCAGCAGCTTGGAGCGGCCGAACACCGGGGAGCTGTTTTTT	CASSLERPNTGELFF
NA	TRBV5-1	TRBJ2-7	NA	TGCGCCAGCAGCTTGGGTCCAGAGGAGGGCTACGAGCAGTACTTC	CASSLGPEEGYEQYF
TRBD1	TRBV3-1/TRBV3-2	TRBJ2-3	NA	TGTGCCAGCAGCCAAGGGACAGGCCCTAGCACAGATACGCAGTATTTT	CASSQGTGPSTDTQYF
TRBD1	TRBV24-1	TRBJ1-3	NA	TGTGCCACCAGACCGACAGGGGATGGAAACACCATATATTTT	CATRPTGDGNTIYF
NA	TRBV2	TRBJ1-4	NA	TGTGCCAGCAGATGGGGGGTAGATATCGGGCTGTTTTTT	CASRWGVDIGLFF
NA	TRBV25-1	TRBJ1-4	NA	TGTGCCAGCGGGCCCGCGGGAAAACTGTTTTTT	CASGPAGKLFF
NA	TRBV30	TRBJ1-3	NA	TGTGCCTGGAGTTCACAGGTTCCCGGAAACACCATATATTTT	CAWSSQVPGNTIYF
TRBD1	TRBV4-2	TRBJ2-3	NA	TGTGCCAGCAGCCAAGGAGCAGGACAGGGGACAGCTCAAGATACGCAGTATTTT	CASSQGAGQGTAQDTQYF
TRBD1	TRBV7-9	TRBJ2-7	NA	TGTGCCAGCAGCGCCTGGCAGGGGGATCCCTACGAGCAGTACTTC	CASSAWQGDPYEQYF
TRBD1	TRBV30	TRBJ1-5	NA	TGTGCCTGGAGCCCAGGGGGGAATCAGCCCCAGCATTTT	CAWSPGGNQPQHF